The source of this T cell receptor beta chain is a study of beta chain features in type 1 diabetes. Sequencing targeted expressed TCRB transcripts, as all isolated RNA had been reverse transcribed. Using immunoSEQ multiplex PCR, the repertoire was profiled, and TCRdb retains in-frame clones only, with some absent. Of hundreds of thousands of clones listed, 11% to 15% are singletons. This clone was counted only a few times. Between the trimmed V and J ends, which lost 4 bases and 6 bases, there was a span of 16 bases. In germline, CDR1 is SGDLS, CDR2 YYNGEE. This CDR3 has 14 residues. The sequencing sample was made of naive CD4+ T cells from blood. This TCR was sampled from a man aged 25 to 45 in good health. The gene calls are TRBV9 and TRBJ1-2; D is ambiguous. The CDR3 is CASSIGGVGDGYTF. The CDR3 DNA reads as TGTGCCAGCAGCATCGGAGGAGTCGGGGATGGCTACACCTTC. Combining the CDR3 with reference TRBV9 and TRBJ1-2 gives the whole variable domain DSGVTQTPKHLITATGQRVTLRCSPRSGDLSVYWYQQSLDQGLQFLIQYYNGEERAKGNILERFSAQQFPDLHSELNLSSLELGDSALYFCASSIGGVGDGYTFGSGTRLTVV.